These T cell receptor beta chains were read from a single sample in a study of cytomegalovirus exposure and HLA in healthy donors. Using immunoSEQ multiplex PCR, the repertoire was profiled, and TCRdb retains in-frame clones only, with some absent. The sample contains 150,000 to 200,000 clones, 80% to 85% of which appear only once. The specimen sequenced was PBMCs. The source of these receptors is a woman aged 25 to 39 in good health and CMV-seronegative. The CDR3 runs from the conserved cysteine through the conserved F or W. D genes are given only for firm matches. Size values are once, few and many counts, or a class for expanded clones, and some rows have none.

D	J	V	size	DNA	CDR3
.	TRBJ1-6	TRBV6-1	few	TGTGCCAGCAACCGAGGTGAAGCCCTCCACTTT	CASNRGEALHF
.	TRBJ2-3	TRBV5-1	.	TGCGCCAGCAGCTTGGCCTCGGGGATAGATACGCAGTATTTT	CASSLASGIDTQYF
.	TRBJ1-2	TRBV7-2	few	TGTGCCAGCAGCTACCCGACAGAAGGCTACACCTTC	CASSYPTEGYTF
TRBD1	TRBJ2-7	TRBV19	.	TGTGCCAGTAGTAATGGGACAGGGGCTCCCTACGAGCAGTACTTC	CASSNGTGAPYEQYF
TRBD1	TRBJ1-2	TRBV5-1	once	TGCGCCAGCAGCTTGGGGGACAGGACGCTCTATGGCTACACCTTC	CASSLGDRTLYGYTF
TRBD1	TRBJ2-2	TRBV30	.	TGTGCCTGGAGTACGGGACAGTCGAACACCGGGGAGCTGTTTTTT	CAWSTGQSNTGELFF
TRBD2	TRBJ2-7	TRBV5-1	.	TGCGCCAGCAGCTTGGAGGGACTAGCGACCCACGAGCAGTACTTC	CASSLEGLATHEQYF
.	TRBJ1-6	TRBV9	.	TGTGCCAGCAGCGTAGACAGCTCCTATAATTCACCCCTCCACTTT	CASSVDSSYNSPLHF
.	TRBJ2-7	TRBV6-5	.	TGTGCCAGCAGTTACTCTCGGACAGATACCTACGAGCAGTACTTC	CASSYSRTDTYEQYF
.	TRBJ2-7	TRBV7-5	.	TGTGTCAGAAGCCTTCCCTACGAGCAGTACTTC	CVRSLPYEQYF
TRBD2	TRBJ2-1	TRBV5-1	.	TGCGCCAGCAGCTGGGGACTAGCGGACTCCTACAATGAGCAGTTCTTC	CASSWGLADSYNEQFF
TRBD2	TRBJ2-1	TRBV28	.	TGTGCCAGCAGTTTCGGGCTAGCGGGATACAATGAGCAGTTCTTC	CASSFGLAGYNEQFF
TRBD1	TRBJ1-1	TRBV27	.	TGTGCCAGCAGATCAAGACAGGGGAACACTGAAGCTTTCTTT	CASRSRQGNTEAFF
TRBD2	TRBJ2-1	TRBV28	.	TGTGCCAGCAGAGCTAGCGGGGCATACAATGAGCAGTTCTTC	CASRASGAYNEQFF
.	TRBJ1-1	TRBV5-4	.	TGTGCCAGCAGCTTGCAGGGAAGTAGGGGAACTGAAGCTTTCTTT	CASSLQGSRGTEAFF
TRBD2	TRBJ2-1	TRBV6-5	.	TGTGCCAGCAGGTCCTTAGCGGGAGGGCTAAATGAGCAGTTCTTC	CASRSLAGGLNEQFF